This T cell receptor (beta chain) comes out of a study of cytomegalovirus exposure and HLA in healthy donors. Study details: An earlier analysis found around 100 million unique TCR beta sequences from around 180 million T cells. Findings and caveats of the study: Later, TCR association rates were found to vary by HLA locus, highest for DRB1 and lowest for HLA-C.

This PCR relied on a set of 60 Vbeta primers and 13 Jbeta primers. Produced via immunoSEQ multiplex PCR; TCRdb's table is partial and in-frame only. The sample includes fewer than 100,000 clones, 70% to 80% of them seen just once. A remark on this clone: Its antigen remains unidentified.

The receptor was isolated from a man in his forties or fifties in good health and CMV-seronegative. The source material was PBMCs.

CDR3 residues: CATRDITFGEQFF. The CDR3 coding sequence is TGTGCCACCAGGGACATAACTTTCGGTGAGCAGTTCTTC. The V gene is TRBV6-6, the J gene TRBJ2-1; D may be TRBD1 (6 bases). Germline lookup yields CDR1 MNHNY and CDR2 SVGAGI (reference sequence). V was cut by 10 bases and J by 9 bases, with 19 bases left in between. The CDR3 extends over 13 amino acids.